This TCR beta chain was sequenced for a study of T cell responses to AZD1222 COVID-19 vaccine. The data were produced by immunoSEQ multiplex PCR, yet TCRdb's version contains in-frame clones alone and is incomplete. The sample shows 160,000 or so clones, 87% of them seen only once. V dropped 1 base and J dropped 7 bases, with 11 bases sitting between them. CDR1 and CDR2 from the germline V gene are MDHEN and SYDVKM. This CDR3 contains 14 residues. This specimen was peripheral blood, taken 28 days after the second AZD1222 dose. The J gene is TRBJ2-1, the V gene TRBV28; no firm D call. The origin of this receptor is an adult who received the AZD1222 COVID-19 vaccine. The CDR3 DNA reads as TGTGCCAGCAGTTTATCCAGAGCGAGGAATGAGCAGTTCTTC. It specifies CASSLSRARNEQFF.